This T cell receptor beta chain was identified in a study of CD8+CD57+ T cells in acquired aplastic anemia. Genomic DNA served as template for TCR beta VDJ and CDR3 profiling. TCRdb independently ran MiXCR on the reads; one entry per CDR3 protein. The repertoire includes roughly 180,000 distinct CDR3 sequences, 45% to 60% of them detected once, and 10% to 15% sits in the top ten. The CDR3 spans 14 residues. Per germline, CDR1 DFQATT and CDR2 SNEGSKA (reference sequence). With 8 bases clipped from V and 4 bases from J, the junction kept 6 bases outside the gene matches. A word on this clonotype: A read error may be the cause here, since a much bigger clone is one base away.

Only patients with CD8+CD57+ cell expansion on flow cytometry were chosen for sequencing. The enrolled patients all had severe acquired aplastic anemia. The material sequenced was sorted CD4+, CD8+, or CD8+CD57+ T cells (not recorded which) from PBMCs. The TCR originated in a human donor with aplastic anemia. The rearrangement links TRBV20-1 to TRBJ2-2; 11 bases fit TRBD2. The CDR3 sequence is CSILAGVSTGELFF. The CDR3 nucleotides are TGCAGTATACTAGCGGGGGTGAGCACCGGGGAGCTGTTTTTT.